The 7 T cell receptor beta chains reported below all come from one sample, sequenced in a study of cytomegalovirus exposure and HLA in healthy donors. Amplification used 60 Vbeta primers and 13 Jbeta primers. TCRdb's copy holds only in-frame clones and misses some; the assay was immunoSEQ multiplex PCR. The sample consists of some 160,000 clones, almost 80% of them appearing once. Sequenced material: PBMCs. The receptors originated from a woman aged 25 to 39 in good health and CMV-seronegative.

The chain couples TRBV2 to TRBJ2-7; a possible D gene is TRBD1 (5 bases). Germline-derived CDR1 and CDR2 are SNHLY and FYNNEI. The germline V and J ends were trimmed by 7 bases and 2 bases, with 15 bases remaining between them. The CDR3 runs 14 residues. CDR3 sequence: CASTKTADTYEQYF. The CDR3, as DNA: TGTGCCAGCACCAAGACAGCTGATACCTACGAGCAGTACTTC. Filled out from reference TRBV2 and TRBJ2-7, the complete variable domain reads EPEVTQTPSHQVTQMGQEVILRCVPISNHLYFYWYRQILGQKVEFLVSFYNNEISEKSEIFDDQFSVERPDGSNFTLKIRSTKLEDSAMYFCASTKTADTYEQYFGPGTRLTVT.

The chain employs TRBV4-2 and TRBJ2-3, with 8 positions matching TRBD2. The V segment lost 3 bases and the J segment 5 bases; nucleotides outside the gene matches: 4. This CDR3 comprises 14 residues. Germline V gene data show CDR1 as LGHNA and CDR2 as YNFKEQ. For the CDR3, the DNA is TGTGCCAGCAGCCAGGGACTAGACCAAGATACGCAGTATTTT. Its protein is CASSQGLDQDTQYF.

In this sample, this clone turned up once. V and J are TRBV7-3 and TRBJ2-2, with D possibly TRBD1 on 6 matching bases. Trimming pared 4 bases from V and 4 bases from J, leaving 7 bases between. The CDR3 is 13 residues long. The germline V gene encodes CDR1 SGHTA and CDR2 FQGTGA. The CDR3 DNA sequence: TGTGCCAGCAGCTGGGGGCCCACCGGGGAGCTGTTTTTT. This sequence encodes CASSWGPTGELFF.

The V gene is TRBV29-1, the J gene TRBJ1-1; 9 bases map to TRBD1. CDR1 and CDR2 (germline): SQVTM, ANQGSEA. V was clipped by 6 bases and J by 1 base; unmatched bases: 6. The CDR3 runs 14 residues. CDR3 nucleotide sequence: TGCAGCGTGGCTACAGGGGGCGCGAACACTGAAGCTTTCTTT. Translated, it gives CSVATGGANTEAFF. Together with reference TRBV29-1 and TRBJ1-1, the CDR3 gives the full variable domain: SAVISQKPSRDICQRGTSLTIQCQVDSQVTMMFWYRQQPGQSLTLIATANQGSEATYESGFVIDKFPISRPNLTFSTLTVSNMSPEDSSIYLCSVATGGANTEAFFGQGTRLTVV.

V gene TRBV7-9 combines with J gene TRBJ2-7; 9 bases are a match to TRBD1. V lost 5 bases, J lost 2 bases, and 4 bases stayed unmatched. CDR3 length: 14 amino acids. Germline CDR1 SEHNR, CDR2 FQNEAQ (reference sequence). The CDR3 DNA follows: TGTGCCAGCAGCCCCGGGACAGGGACCTACGAGCAGTACTTC. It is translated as CASSPGTGTYEQYF.

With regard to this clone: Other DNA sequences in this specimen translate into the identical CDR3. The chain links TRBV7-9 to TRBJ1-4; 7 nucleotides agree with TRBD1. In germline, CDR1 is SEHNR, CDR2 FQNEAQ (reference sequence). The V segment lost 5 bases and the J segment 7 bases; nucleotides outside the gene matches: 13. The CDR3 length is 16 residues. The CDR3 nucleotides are TGTGCCAGCAGCCTGCGGGCGGGAACAGGGGCTGAAAAACTGTTTTTT. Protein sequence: CASSLRAGTGAEKLFF.

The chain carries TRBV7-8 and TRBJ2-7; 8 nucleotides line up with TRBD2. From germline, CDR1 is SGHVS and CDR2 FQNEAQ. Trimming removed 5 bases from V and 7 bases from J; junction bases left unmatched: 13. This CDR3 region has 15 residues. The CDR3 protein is CASSPPGGGLWEQYF. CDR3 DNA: TGTGCCAGCAGCCCACCAGGCGGGGGGCTCTGGGAGCAGTACTTC.